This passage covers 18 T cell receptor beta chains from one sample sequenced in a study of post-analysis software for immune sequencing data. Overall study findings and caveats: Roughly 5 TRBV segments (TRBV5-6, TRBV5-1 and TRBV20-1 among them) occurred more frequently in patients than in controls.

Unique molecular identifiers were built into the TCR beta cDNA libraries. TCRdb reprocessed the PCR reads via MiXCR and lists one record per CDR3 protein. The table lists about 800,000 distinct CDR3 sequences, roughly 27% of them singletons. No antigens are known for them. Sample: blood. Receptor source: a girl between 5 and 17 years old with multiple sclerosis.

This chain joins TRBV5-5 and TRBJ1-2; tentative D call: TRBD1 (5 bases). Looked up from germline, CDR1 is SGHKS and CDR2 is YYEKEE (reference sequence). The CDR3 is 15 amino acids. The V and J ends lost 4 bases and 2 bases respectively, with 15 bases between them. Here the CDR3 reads CASSPDAGANYGYTF. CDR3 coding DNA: TGTGCCAGCAGCCCGGACGCTGGGGCCAACTATGGCTACACCTTC.

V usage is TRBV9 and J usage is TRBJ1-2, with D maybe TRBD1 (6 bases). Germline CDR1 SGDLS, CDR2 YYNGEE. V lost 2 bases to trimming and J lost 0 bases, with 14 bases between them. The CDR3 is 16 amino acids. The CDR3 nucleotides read TGTGCCAGCAGCGTTGGAACGGGACACCCTAACTATGGCTACACCTTC. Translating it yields CASSVGTGHPNYGYTF.

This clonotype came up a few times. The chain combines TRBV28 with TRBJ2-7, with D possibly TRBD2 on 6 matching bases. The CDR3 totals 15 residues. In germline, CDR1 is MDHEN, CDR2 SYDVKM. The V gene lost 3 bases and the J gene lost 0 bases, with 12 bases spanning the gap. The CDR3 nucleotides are TGTGCCAGCAGTTTTAGTGACGGGAGCTCCTACGAGCAGTACTTC. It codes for CASSFSDGSSYEQYF. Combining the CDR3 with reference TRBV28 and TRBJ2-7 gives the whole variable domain DVKVTQSSRYLVKRTGEKVFLECVQDMDHENMFWYRQDPGLGLRLIYFSYDVKMKEKGDIPEGYSVSREKKERFSLILESASTNQTSMYLCASSFSDGSSYEQYFGPGTRLTVT.

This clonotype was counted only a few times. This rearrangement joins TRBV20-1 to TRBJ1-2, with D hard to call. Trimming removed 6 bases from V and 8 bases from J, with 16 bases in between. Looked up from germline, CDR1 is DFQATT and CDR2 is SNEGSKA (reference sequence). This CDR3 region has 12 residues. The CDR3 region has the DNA TGCAGTGCCTCGGTAACTTTGAGGGGCTACACCTTC. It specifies CSASVTLRGYTF.

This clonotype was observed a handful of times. The CDR3 DNA sequence: TGCGCCAGCAGCTTGGAGCAGGCTATTGGCATTCAGTACTTC. Translating it yields CASSLEQAIGIQYF. The chain uses TRBV5-1 and TRBJ2-4; D is uncertain. The CDR3 contains 14 residues. V lost 0 bases and J lost 9, with 13 bases in between. Germline lookup yields CDR1 SGHRS and CDR2 YFSETQ.

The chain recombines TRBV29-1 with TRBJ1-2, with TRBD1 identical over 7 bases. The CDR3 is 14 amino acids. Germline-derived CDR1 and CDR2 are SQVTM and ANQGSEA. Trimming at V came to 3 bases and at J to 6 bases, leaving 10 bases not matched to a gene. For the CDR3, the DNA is TGCAGCGTTGACTCCATGGGGCAGGGGGATGGCTACACCTTC. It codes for CSVDSMGQGDGYTF.

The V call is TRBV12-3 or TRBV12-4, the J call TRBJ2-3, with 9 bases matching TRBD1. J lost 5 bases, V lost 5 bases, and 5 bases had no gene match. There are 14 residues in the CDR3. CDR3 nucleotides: TGTGCCAGCAGTGGGACAGGGAGTCTAGATACGCAGTATTTT. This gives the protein CASSGTGSLDTQYF.

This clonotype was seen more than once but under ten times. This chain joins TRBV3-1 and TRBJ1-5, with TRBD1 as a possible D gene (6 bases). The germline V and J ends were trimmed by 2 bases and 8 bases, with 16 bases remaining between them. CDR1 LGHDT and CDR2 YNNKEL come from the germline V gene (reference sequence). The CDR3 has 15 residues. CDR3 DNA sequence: TGTGCCAGCAGCCAATTCCTTGGACAGAACGAGCCCCAGCATTTT. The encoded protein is CASSQFLGQNEPQHF.

CDR3 DNA sequence: TGTGCCAGCAGTGCCTATTCTGCCGCCTACGAGCAGTACTTC. Translating it yields CASSAYSAAYEQYF. The rearrangement joins TRBV28 to TRBJ2-7; D gene uncertain. The CDR3 has 14 residues. V was cut by 5 bases and J by 2 bases, with 13 bases left in between. Germline V CDR1 and CDR2: MDHEN, SYDVKM.

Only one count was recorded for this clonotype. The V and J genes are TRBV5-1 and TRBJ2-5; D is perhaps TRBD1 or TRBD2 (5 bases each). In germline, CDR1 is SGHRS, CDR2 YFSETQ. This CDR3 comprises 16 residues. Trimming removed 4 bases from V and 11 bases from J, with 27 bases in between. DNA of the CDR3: TGCGCCAGCAGCCAGAGGGGCGGCGAATCCTACAATGAGCAGTACTTC. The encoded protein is CASSQRGGESYNEQYF.

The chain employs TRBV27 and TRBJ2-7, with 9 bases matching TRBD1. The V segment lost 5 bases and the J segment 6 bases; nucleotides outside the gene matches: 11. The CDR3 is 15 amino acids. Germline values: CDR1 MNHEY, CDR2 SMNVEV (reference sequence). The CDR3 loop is CASSPLGTGSIEQYF. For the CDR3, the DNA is TGTGCCAGCAGTCCCTTGGGGACAGGGTCTATCGAGCAGTACTTC.

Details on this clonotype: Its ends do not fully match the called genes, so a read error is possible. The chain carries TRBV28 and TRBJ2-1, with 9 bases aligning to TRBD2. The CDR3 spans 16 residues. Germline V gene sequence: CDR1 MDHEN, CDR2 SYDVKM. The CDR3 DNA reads TGTGCCAGTAGTTCAGATTCGGGACTAGCAGGAAATGAGCAGTTCTTC. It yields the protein CASSSDSGLAGNEQFF.

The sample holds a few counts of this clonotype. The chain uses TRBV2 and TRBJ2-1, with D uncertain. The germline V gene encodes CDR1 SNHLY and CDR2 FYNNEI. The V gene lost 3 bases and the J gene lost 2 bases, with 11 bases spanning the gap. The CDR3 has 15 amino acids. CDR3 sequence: CASSDMAIAYNEQFF. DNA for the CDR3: TGTGCCAGCAGTGACATGGCGATAGCCTACAATGAGCAGTTCTTC.

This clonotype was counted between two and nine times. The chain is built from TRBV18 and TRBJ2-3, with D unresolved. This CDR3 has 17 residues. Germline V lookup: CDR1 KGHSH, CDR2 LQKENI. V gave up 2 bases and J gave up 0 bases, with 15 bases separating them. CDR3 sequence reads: CASSPSDSSPSTDTQYF. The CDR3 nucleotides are TGTGCCAGCTCACCATCTGACTCCTCCCCTAGCACAGATACGCAGTATTTT.

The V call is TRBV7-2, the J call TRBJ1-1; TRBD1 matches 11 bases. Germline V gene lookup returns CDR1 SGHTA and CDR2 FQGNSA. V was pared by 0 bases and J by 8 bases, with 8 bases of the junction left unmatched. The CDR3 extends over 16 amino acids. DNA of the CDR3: TGTGCCAGCAGCTTAGCGGACAGGGGGCCGACAGCGGAAGCTTTCTTT. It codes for CASSLADRGPTAEAFF.

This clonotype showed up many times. CDR3: CSAIPSTGFDNEQFF. CDR3 nucleotides: TGCAGCGCGATCCCATCGACAGGGTTTGACAATGAGCAGTTCTTC. The rearrangement uses TRBV29-1 and TRBJ2-1, with 7 bases identical to TRBD1. The CDR3 sequence is 15 residues long. The trim removed 7 bases at V and 5 bases at J, leaving 14 bases unmatched. Germline CDR1 SQVTM, CDR2 ANQGSEA.

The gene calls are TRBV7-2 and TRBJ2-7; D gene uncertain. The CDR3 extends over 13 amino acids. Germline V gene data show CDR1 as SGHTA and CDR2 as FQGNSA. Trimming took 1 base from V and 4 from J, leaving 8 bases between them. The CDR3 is CASSLVGLYEQYF. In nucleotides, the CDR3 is TGTGCCAGCAGCTTAGTCGGGTTATACGAGCAGTACTTC.

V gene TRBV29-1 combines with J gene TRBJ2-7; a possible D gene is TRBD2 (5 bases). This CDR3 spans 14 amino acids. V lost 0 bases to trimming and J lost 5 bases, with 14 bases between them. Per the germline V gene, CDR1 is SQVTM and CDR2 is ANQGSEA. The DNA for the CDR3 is TGCAGCGTTGAAGATCCGGGGTTTTACCACGAGCAGTACTTC. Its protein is CSVEDPGFYHEQYF.